Ten or more counts support the clone carrying this TCR beta chain. These data are taken from a study of tumor-infiltrating lymphocytes in oesophageal squamous cell carcinoma. TCRdb ran MiXCR on the PCR reads and lists one entry per CDR3 protein. This sample has approximately 4,100 distinct CDR3 sequences; around 19% occur once, and the top ten carry 40% to 55%. V dropped 5 bases and J dropped 1 base, with 6 bases sitting between them. The CDR3 has 12 amino acids. Germline assignment: CDR1 SQVTM and CDR2 ANQGSEA. The gene calls are TRBV29-1 and TRBJ2-1; possible D gene TRBD2, 6 bases. The sample taken for sequencing was normal esophageal tissue next to the tumor. The sequence derives from a male donor with esophageal squamous cell carcinoma. The CDR3 DNA reads as TGCAGCGTTCGGGGGTCCTACAATGAGCAGTTCTTC. Amino acid sequence: CSVRGSYNEQFF.